This TCR beta chain was retrieved from a study of T cells in women clearing cervical HPV infection. In germline, CDR1 is LGHDT, CDR2 YNNKEL (reference sequence). The CDR3 is 17 amino acids. V was clipped by 0 bases and J by 7 bases; unmatched bases: 14. A remark on this clone: From the germline J gene comes the end of the CDR3, since the read stops 3 residues before it.

Generated by immunoSEQ multiplex PCR, the TCRdb table keeps only in-frame clones and is missing some. This table lists around 12,000 clones. The rearrangement joins TRBV3-1 (or the pseudogene TRBV3-2) to TRBJ1-2; TRBD1 matches 7 bases. This TCR derives from a woman aged 18 to 69 with a cervical HPV16 infection that either progressed to CIN3+ or cleared (not recorded which). The sequenced sample consisted of blood buffy coat. The CDR3 is CASSQDLRRGRISGYTF. CDR3 bases read: TGTGCCAGCAGCCAAGACTTACGGAGGGGGCGTATAAGTGGC.